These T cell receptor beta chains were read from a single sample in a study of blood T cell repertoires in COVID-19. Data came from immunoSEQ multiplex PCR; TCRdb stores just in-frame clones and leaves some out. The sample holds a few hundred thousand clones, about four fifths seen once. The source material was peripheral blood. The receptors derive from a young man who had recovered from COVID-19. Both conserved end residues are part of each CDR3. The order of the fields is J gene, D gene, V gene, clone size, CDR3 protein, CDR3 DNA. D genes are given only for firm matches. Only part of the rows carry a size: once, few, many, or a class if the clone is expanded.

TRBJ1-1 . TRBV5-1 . CASSLDRGGTEAFF TGCGCCAGCAGCTTGGATCGGGGGGGCACTGAAGCTTTCTTT
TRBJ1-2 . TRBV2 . CASSEAPLGGGYTF TGTGCCAGCAGTGAAGCGCCGCTCGGGGGGGGCTACACCTTC
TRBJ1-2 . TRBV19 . CASSSETGSYGYTF TGTGCCAGTAGCTCTGAAACAGGGTCATATGGCTACACCTTC
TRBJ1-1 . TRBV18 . CASSPPGRAPPNTEAFF TGTGCCAGCTCACCACCGGGGAGGGCTCCTCCGAACACTGAAGCTTTCTTT
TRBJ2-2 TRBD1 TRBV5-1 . CASSSPISDRGGTGELFF TGCGCCAGCAGCTCTCCTATAAGTGACAGGGGAGGCACCGGGGAGCTGTTTTTT
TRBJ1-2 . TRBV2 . CASSLSAGWGVVYGYTF TGTGCCAGCAGTCTCTCGGCAGGGTGGGGGGTTGTTTATGGCTACACCTTC
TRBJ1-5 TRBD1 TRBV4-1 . CASSPETGAVLQPQHF TGCGCCAGCAGCCCTGAGACAGGGGCCGTCCTTCAGCCCCAGCATTTT
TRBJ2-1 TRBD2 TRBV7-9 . CASSGGVSSYNEQFF TGTGCCAGCAGCGGGGGGGTTTCCTCCTACAATGAGCAGTTCTTC
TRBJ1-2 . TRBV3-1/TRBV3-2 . CASSPDSYGYTF TGTGCCAGCAGCCCAGACAGCTATGGCTACACCTTC
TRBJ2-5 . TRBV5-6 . CASSLWSRGQTQYF TGTGCCAGCAGCTTGTGGTCTAGGGGCCAGACCCAGTACTTC
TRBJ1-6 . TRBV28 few CASSVDSGLNSPLHF TGTGCCAGCAGTGTGGACAGCGGACTTAATTCACCCCTCCACTTT
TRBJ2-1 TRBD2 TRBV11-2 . CASSLDLEAGRQFF TGTGCCAGCAGCTTAGATCTCGAAGCGGGGAGGCAGTTCTTC
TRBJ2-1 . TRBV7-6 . CASSLERPSSYNEQFF TGTGCCAGCAGCTTAGAGCGCCCCTCCTCCTACAATGAGCAGTTCTTC
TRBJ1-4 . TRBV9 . CASSVDGGRTAVLFF TGTGCCAGCAGCGTAGACGGCGGGAGGACAGCGGTACTGTTTTTT
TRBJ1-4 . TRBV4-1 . CASSHPLRNEKLFF TGCGCCAGCAGCCACCCACTTCGGAATGAAAAACTGTTTTTT
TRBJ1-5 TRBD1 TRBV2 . CASSEEQGDQPQHF TGTGCCAGCAGTGAAGAACAGGGGGATCAGCCCCAGCATTTT
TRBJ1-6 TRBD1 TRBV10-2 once CASRQQTGSNSPLHF TGCGCCAGCAGGCAGCAGACAGGGTCTAATTCACCCCTCCACTTT
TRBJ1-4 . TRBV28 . CASSSLVPLVSQGLLDEKLFF TGTGCCAGCAGTTCCCTAGTCCCCTTGGTTAGTCAGGGGCTACTTGACGAAAAACTGTTTTTT
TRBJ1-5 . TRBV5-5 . CASSLGGTGNQPQHF TGTGCCAGCAGCCTAGGGGGAACTGGCAATCAGCCCCAGCATTTT
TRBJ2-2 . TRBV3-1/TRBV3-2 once CASSASYTGELFF TGTGCCAGCAGCGCGAGCTACACCGGGGAGCTGTTTTTT
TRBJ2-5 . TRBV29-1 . CSVVGGRETQYF TGCAGCGTTGTTGGGGGGAGGGAGACCCAGTACTTC
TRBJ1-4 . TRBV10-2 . CASSDPGGATNEKLFF TGCGCCAGCAGTGACCCTGGGGGGGCAACTAATGAAAAACTGTTTTTT
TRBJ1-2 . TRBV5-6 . CASKREGGYTF TGTGCCAGCAAAAGAGAGGGCGGCTACACCTTC
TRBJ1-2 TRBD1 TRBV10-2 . CASTFDRAELGGYTF TGCGCCAGCACCTTTGACAGGGCGGAGTTGGGTGGCTACACCTTC
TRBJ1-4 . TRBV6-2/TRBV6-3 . CASSYDPGSGKLFF TGTGCCAGCAGTTACGATCCGGGTTCTGGAAAACTGTTTTTT
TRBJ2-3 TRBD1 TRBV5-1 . CASNQQGTDTQYF TGCGCCAGCAACCAACAGGGGACAGATACGCAGTATTTT
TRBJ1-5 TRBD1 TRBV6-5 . CASSNRGQPQHF TGTGCCAGCAGCAACAGGGGCCAGCCCCAGCATTTT
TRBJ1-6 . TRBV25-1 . CASSEFVGSPLHF TGTGCCAGCAGTGAATTCGTCGGTTCACCCCTCCACTTT
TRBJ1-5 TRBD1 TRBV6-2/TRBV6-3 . CASSGGQGGHQPQHF TGTGCCAGCAGTGGGGGACAGGGCGGGCATCAGCCCCAGCATTTT
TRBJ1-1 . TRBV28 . CASSLSGGTEAFF TGTGCCAGCAGTTTATCCGGGGGCACTGAAGCTTTCTTT
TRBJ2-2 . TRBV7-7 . CASSPQTGTGELFF TGTGCCAGCAGCCCCCAGACTGGCACCGGGGAGCTGTTTTTT
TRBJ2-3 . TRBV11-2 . CASSSLRGNTDTQYF TGTGCCAGCAGCTCACTCAGGGGCAACACAGATACGCAGTATTTT
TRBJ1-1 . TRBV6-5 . CASTPPGVRTEAFF TGTGCCAGCACCCCCCCGGGGGTACGAACTGAAGCTTTCTTT
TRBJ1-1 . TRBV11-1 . CASRQSNTEAFF TGTGCCAGCAGACAGTCGAACACTGAAGCTTTCTTT
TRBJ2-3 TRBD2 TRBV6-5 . CASSYAGGKQYF TGTGCCAGCAGTTACGCGGGGGGTAAGCAGTATTTT
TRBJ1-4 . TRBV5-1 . CASSLGAGQNEKLFF TGCGCCAGCAGCTTGGGTGCGGGGCAGAATGAAAAACTGTTTTTT
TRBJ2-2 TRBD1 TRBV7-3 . CASSTRQGGELFF TGTGCCAGCAGCACCCGACAGGGCGGGGAGCTGTTTTTT
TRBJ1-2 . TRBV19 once CASSAGSKNYGYTF TGTGCCAGTAGCGCCGGGAGTAAGAACTATGGCTACACCTTC
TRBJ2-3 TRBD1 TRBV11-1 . CASSLDRIADTQYF TGTGCCAGCAGCCTGGACAGGATTGCAGATACGCAGTATTTT
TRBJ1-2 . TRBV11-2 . CASSYDRNYGYTF TGTGCCAGCAGTTATGACAGAAACTATGGCTACACCTTC
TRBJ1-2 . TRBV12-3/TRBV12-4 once CASSGEGYGYTF TGTGCCAGCAGTGGCGAGGGCTATGGCTACACCTTC
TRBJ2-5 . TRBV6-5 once CAGSTGDQETQYF TGTGCCGGCTCCACGGGGGATCAAGAGACCCAGTACTTC
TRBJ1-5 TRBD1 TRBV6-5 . CASGQVNQPQHF TGTGCCAGCGGACAGGTAAATCAGCCCCAGCATTTT
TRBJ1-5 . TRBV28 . CASSRDRYNQPQHF TGTGCCAGCAGTAGAGACAGATACAATCAGCCCCAGCATTTT